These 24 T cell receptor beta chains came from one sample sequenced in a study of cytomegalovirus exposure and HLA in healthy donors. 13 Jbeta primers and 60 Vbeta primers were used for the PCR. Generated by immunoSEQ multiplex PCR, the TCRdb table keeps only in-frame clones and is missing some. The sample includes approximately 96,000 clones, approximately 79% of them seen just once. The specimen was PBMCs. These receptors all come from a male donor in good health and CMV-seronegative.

This chain's CDR3 is CASSLSGVNTEAFF. The CDR3 nucleotides read TGTGCCAGCAGCTTAAGCGGAGTGAACACTGAAGCTTTCTTT. The chain employs TRBV7-3 and TRBJ1-1; no firm D call. This CDR3 has 14 residues. V was trimmed by 1 base and J by 0 bases, leaving 6 bases between them. Germline V CDR1 and CDR2: SGHTA, FQGTGA.

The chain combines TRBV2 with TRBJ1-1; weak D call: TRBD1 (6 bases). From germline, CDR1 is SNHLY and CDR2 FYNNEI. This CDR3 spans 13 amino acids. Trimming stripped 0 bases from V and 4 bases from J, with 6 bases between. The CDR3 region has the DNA TGTGCCAGCAGTGAAGCAGGGGGCACTGAAGCTTTCTTT. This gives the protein CASSEAGGTEAFF.

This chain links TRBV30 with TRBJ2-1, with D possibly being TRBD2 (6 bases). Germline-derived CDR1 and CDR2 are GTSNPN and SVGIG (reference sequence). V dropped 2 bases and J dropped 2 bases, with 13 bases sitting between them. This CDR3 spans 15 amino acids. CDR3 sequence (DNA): TGTGCCTGGAGTTTAGGGACTGTGACCTACAATGAGCAGTTCTTC. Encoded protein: CAWSLGTVTYNEQFF.

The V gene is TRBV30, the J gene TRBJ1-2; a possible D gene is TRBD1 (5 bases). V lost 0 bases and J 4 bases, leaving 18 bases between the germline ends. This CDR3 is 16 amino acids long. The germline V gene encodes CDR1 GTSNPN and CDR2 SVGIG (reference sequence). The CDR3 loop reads CAWSVRGPRASYGYTF. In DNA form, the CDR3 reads TGTGCCTGGAGTGTAAGGGGCCCCCGGGCGAGCTATGGCTACACCTTC.

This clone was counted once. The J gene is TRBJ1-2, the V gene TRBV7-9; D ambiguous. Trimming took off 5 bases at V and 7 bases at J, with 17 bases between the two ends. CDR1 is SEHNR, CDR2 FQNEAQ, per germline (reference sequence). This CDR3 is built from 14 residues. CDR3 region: CASSPVSGSGGYTF. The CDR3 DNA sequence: TGTGCCAGCAGCCCCGTTTCGGGGTCCGGTGGCTACACCTTC.

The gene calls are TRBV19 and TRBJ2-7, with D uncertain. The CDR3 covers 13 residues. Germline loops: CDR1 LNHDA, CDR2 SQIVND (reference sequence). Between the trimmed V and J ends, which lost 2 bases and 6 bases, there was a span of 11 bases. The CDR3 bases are TGTGCCAGTAGTATATCCGTCTACCTCGAGCAGTACTTC. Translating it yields CASSISVYLEQYF.

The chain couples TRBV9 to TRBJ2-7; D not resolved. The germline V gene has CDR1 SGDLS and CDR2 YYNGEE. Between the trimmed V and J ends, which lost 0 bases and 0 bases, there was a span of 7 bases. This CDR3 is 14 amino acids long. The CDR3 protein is CASSVGRSSYEQYF. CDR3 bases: TGTGCCAGCAGCGTAGGCAGAAGCTCCTACGAGCAGTACTTC.

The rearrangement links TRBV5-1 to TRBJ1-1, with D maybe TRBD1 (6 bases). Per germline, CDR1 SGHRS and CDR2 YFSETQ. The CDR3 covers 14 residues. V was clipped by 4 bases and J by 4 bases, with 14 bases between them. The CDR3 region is CASSQEAGATEAFF. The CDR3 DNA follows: TGCGCCAGCAGCCAGGAAGCAGGGGCCACTGAAGCTTTCTTT.

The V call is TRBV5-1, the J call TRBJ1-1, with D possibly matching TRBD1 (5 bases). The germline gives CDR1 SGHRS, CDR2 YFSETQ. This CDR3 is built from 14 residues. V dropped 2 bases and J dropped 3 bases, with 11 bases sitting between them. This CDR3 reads CASSLQDRDTEAFF. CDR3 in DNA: TGCGCCAGCAGCTTACAGGACCGGGACACTGAAGCTTTCTTT.

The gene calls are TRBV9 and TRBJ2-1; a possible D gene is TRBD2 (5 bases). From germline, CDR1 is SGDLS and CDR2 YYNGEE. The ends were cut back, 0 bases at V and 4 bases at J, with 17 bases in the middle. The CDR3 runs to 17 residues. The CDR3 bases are TGTGCCAGCAGCGTAGAGTCTAGCAGACCCGGTTACAATGAGCAGTTCTTC. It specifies CASSVESSRPGYNEQFF. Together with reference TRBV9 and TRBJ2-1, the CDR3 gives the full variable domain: DSGVTQTPKHLITATGQRVTLRCSPRSGDLSVYWYQQSLDQGLQFLIQYYNGEERAKGNILERFSAQQFPDLHSELNLSSLELGDSALYFCASSVESSRPGYNEQFFGPGTRLTVL.

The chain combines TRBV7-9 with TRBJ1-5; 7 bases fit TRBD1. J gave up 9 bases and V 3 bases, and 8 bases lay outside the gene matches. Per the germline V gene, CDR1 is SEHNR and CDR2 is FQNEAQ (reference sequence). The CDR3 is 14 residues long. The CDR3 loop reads CASSLEGAWRPQHF. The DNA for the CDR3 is TGTGCCAGCAGCTTGGAGGGGGCTTGGCGGCCCCAGCATTTT.

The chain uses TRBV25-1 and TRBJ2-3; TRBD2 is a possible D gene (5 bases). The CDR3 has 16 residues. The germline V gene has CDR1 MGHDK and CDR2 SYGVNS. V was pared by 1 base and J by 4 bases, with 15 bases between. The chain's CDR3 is CASSESPTPEADTQYF. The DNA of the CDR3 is TGTGCCAGCAGTGAATCGCCAACTCCGGAGGCAGATACGCAGTATTTT.

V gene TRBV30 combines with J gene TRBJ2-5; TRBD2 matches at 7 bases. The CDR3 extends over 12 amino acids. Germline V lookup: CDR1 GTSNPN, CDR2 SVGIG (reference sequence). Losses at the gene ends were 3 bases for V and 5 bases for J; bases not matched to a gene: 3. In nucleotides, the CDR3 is TGTGCCTGGAGGCGGGAGTCGGAGACCCAGTACTTC. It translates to CAWRRESETQYF.

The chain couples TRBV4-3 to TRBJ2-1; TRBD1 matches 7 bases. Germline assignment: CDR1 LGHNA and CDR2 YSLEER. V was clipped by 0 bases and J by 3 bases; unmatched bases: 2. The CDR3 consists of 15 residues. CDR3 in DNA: TGCGCCAGCAGCCAAGAGACAGGGTTCTACAATGAGCAGTTCTTC. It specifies CASSQETGFYNEQFF.

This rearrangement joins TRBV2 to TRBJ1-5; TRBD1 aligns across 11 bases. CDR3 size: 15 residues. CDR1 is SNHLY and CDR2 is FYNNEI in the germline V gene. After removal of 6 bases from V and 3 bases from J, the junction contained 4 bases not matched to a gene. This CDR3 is CASRRDRGDNQPQHF. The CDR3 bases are TGTGCCAGCAGACGGGACAGGGGGGACAATCAGCCCCAGCATTTT.

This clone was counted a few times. Here the CDR3 reads CASSSMTTGTGSYNEQFF. In DNA form, the CDR3 reads TGTGCCAGCAGTTCTATGACCACCGGGACAGGGTCCTACAATGAGCAGTTCTTC. The V call is TRBV27, the J call TRBJ2-1; 9 bases map to TRBD1. V shed 4 bases, J shed 1 base, and the junction held 11 bases outside the gene matches. CDR3 size: 18 residues. CDR1 is MNHEY, CDR2 SMNVEV, per germline (reference sequence).

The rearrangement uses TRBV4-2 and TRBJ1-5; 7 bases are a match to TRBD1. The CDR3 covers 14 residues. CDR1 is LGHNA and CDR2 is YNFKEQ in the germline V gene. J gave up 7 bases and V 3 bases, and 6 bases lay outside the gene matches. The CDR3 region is CASSHEGAWQPQHF. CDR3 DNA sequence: TGTGCCAGCAGCCACGAGGGGGCATGGCAGCCCCAGCATTTT.

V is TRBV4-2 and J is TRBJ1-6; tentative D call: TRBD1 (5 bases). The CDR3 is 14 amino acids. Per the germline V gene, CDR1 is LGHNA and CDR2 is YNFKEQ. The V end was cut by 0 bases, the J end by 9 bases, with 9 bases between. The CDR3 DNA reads TGTGCCAGCAGCCAAGACGCGGACATTTCACCCCTCCACTTT. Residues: CASSQDADISPLHF.

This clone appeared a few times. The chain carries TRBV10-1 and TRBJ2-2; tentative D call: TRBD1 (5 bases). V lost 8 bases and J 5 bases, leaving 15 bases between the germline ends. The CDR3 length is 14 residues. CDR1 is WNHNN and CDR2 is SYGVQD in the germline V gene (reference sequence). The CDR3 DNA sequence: TGCGCCAGCTTAATCCCAAGGGGTACCGGGGAGCTGTTTTTT. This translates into CASLIPRGTGELFF.

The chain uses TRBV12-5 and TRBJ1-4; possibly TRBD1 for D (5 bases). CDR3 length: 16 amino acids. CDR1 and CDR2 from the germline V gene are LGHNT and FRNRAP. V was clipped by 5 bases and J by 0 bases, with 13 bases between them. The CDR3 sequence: CASGDKTVATNEKLFF. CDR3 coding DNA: TGTGCTAGTGGTGATAAGACAGTAGCAACTAATGAAAAACTGTTTTTT.

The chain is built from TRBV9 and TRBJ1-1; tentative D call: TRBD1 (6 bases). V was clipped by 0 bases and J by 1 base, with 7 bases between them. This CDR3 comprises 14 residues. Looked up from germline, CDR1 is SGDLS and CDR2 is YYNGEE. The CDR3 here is CASSVGQENTEAFF. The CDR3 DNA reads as TGTGCCAGCAGCGTAGGACAGGAGAACACTGAAGCTTTCTTT.

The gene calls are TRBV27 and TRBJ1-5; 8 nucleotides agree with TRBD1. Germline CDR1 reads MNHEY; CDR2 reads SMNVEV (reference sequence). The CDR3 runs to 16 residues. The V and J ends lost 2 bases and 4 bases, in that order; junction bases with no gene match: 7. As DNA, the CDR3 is TGTGCCAGCAGTTTACATGAAGACAGGGGAAATCAGCCCCAGCATTTT. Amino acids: CASSLHEDRGNQPQHF.

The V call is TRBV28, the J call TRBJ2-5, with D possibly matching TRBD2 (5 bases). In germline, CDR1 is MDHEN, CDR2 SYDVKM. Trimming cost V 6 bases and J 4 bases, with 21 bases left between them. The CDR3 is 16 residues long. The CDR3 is CASSVYTKGVGETQYF. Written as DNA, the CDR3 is TGTGCCAGCAGCGTATATACTAAGGGAGTGGGAGAGACCCAGTACTTC.

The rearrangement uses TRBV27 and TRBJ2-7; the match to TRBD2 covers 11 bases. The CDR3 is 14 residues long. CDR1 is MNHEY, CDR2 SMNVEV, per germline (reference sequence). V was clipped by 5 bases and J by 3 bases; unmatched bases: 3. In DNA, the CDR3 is TGTGCCAGCAGTCAAGGACTAGCGGGCTACGAGCAGTACTTC. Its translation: CASSQGLAGYEQYF.